This T cell receptor beta chain was sequenced for a study of response to subunit inactivated influenza vaccine. Germline V CDR1 and CDR2: MNHEY, SVGEGT. Unmatched junction bases numbered 12, after V lost 10 bases and J lost 3 bases. The CDR3 has 14 residues. TCRdb used MiXCR to reprocess the RT-PCR reads, holding one entry per CDR3 protein. Of roughly 520,000 distinct CDR3 sequences listed, about 25% were seen once; the top ten hold less than 2.5%. The clonotype originates from a man aged 50 or older who received an inactivated influenza vaccine. This sample comprised CD4+ T cells sorted from PBMCs, obtained 5 days after vaccination. V usage is TRBV6-2 or TRBV6-3 and J usage is TRBJ2-7; 7 bases fit TRBD1. CDR3 loop: CATSWGQSNYEQYF. The CDR3, as DNA: TGTGCCACTTCCTGGGGACAGTCCAACTACGAGCAGTACTTC.